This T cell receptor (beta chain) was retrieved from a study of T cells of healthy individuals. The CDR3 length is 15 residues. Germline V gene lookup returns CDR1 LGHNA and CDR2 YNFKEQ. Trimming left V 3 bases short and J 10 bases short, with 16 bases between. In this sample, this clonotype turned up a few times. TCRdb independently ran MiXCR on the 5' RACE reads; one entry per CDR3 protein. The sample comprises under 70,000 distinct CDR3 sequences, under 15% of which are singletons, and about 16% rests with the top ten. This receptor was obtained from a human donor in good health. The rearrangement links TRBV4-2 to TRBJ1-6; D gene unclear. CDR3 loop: CASSQTQPGRSPLHF. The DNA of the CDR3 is TGTGCCAGCAGCCAGACTCAGCCCGGTCGCTCACCCCTCCACTTT.